A single sample is the source of the 16 T cell receptor beta chains below, sequenced in a study of shared clonotypes between healthy human individuals. The table came from immunoSEQ multiplex PCR; TCRdb's copy has only in-frame clones and leaves some out. Of about half a million clones listed, approximately 81% were seen once; the top ten hold about 13%. The sequencing input was PBMCs. The receptors derive from a woman in her thirties or forties in good health. Some clones in this sample may be carry-over from other donors' samples.

This clone was counted once. V is TRBV4-2 and J is TRBJ2-7, with D perhaps matching TRBD2 (5 bases). With 0 bases removed from V and 3 bases from J, the gap between germline ends came to 9 bases. This CDR3 has 14 amino acids. Germline V lookup: CDR1 LGHNA, CDR2 YNFKEQ. CDR3: CASSQDRTSYEQYF. In DNA form, the CDR3 reads TGTGCCAGCAGCCAAGATCGAACTAGCTACGAGCAGTACTTC.

This chain uses TRBV6-1 with TRBJ2-4; perhaps TRBD1 as D (6 bases). CDR3 size: 15 residues. Germline-derived CDR1 and CDR2 are MNHNS and SASEGT. Trimming took 4 bases from V and 9 from J, leaving 19 bases between them. CDR3 in amino acids: CASSGTQGRIGIQYF. The CDR3, as DNA: TGTGCCAGCAGTGGAACACAGGGACGCATAGGCATTCAGTACTTC.

This chain connects TRBV10-1 to TRBJ2-3, with no clear D. The CDR3 loop spans 14 amino acids. V dropped 5 bases and J dropped 0 bases, with 9 bases sitting between them. Germline-derived CDR1 and CDR2 are WNHNN and SYGVQD (reference sequence). As DNA, the CDR3 is TGCGCCAGCAGTTATAGCCTAAGCACAGATACGCAGTATTTT. Translating it yields CASSYSLSTDTQYF.

The gene calls are TRBV30 and TRBJ1-5; no reliable D call. The V end was cut by 0 bases, the J end by 3 bases, with 6 bases between. CDR1 and CDR2 (germline): GTSNPN, SVGIG (reference sequence). The CDR3 has 13 residues. CDR3 DNA sequence: TGTGCCTGGAGTGTAGACCTCAATCAGCCCCAGCATTTT. This encodes CAWSVDLNQPQHF. Looking up the rest from reference TRBV30 and TRBJ1-5 gives the full variable domain: SQTIHQWPATLVQPVGSPLSLECTVEGTSNPNLYWYRQAAGRGLQLLFYSVGIGQISSEVPQNLSASRPQDRQFILSSKKLLLSDSGFYLCAWSVDLNQPQHFGDGTRLSIL.

On this clone itself: This likely came from a read error, as a far larger clone is one base away. The CDR3 DNA follows: TGCGGCGTCACAGGGACAGGGGGCCAGAGGTGGGAAGAGCAGTACTTC. This encodes CGVTGTGGQRWEEQYF. V gene TRBV29-1 combines with J gene TRBJ2-5; 12 bases match TRBD1. CDR1 and CDR2 from the germline V gene are SQVTM and ANQGSEA. The CDR3 extends over 16 amino acids.

The genes are TRBV5-1 and TRBJ2-1, with D possibly matching TRBD2 (6 bases). The V and J ends lost 1 base and 7 bases respectively, with 15 bases between them. The CDR3 consists of 15 residues. Germline V CDR1 and CDR2: SGHRS, YFSETQ. The CDR3 DNA sequence: TGCGCCAGCAGCTTGTCACTAGCCCCGTCGAATGAGCAGTTCTTC. Its translation: CASSLSLAPSNEQFF.

The V call is TRBV5-4, the J call TRBJ2-3; 9 nucleotides agree with TRBD2. V lost 1 base and J lost 2; bases outside the gene matches: 8. The CDR3 has 17 amino acids. CDR1 is SGHNT and CDR2 is YYREEE in the germline V gene (reference sequence). DNA for the CDR3: TGTGCCAGCAGCTTGTCTAGCGGGATTCCAACCACAGATACGCAGTATTTT. Translation: CASSLSSGIPTTDTQYF.

Regarding this clone: A much larger clonotype is one base distant, so this may be a read error. The rearrangement links TRBV29-1 to TRBJ1-5; TRBD1 matches 8 bases. This CDR3 has 14 amino acids. Germline V CDR1 and CDR2: SQVTM, ANQGSEA. Trimming at V came to 6 bases and at J to 0 bases, leaving 4 bases not matched to a gene. In DNA, the CDR3 is TGCAGCGTCCGGACAGGGAATAGCAATCAGCCCCAGCATTTT. Protein sequence: CSVRTGNSNQPQHF.

As to this clone: A much larger clone lies a single base off, so this may be a read error. The chain has TRBV28 and TRBJ2-3; the D call may be TRBD1 or TRBD2 (5 bases each). The length of the CDR3 is 15 residues. Germline V gene lookup returns CDR1 MDHEN and CDR2 SYDVKM. Trimming shortened V by 3 bases and J by 2 bases, and 12 bases separated the two germline ends. CDR3 DNA sequence: TGTGCCAGCAGTTTGGGACCTGAATTCACAGATACGCAGTATTTT. As protein: CASSLGPEFTDTQYF.

With respect to this clone: A junction end diverges from the germline sequence, so it may reflect a read error. The V call is TRBV7-8, the J call TRBJ1-1; D may be TRBD1 (5 bases). The germline V gene encodes CDR1 SGHVS and CDR2 FQNEAQ. This CDR3 is 16 amino acids long. The CDR3 nucleotides read TGTGCCGGCAGCCCATACGGGGGGGGAGCGAACACTGAAGCTTTCTTT. It yields the protein CAGSPYGGGANTEAFF.

This sequence joins TRBV4-2 and TRBJ2-3; the D gene is possibly TRBD1 (6 bases). Germline CDR1 is LGHNA and CDR2 is YNFKEQ. The germline V and J ends were trimmed by 0 bases and 8 bases, with 12 bases remaining between them. The CDR3 runs to 14 residues. The CDR3 loop is CASSQDATRGTQYF. DNA of the CDR3: TGTGCCAGCAGCCAAGACGCCACCAGGGGTACGCAGTATTTT.

The chain combines TRBV6-5 with TRBJ1-1; a possible D gene is TRBD1 (5 bases). There are 15 residues in the CDR3. Germline loops: CDR1 MNHEY, CDR2 SVGAGI. V shed 8 bases and J shed 0 bases, with 16 bases lying between them. The CDR3 nucleotides are TGTGCCAGCGGACTCATGAGGGGAGTGAACACTGAAGCTTTCTTT. Translation: CASGLMRGVNTEAFF.

The chain links TRBV11-2 to TRBJ2-7; no clear D. Deletions cut 4 bases from V and 0 bases from J, with 10 bases between. The CDR3 is made up of 14 amino acids. CDR1 is SGHAT, CDR2 FQNNGV, per germline. The CDR3 sequence is CASSSYANSYEQYF. CDR3 nucleotides: TGTGCCAGCAGCTCCTACGCCAACTCCTACGAGCAGTACTTC.

As concerns this clone: Only one base separates this from a far larger clonotype, so it likely reflects a read error. This sample includes further DNA sequences coding for the same CDR3. The chain has TRBV9 and TRBJ2-2; 14 nucleotides line up with TRBD2. CDR1 SGDLS and CDR2 YYNGEE come from the germline V gene. Trimming took 7 bases from V and 6 from J; bases not matched to a gene: 14. This CDR3 has 18 residues. The CDR3 DNA reads as TGTGCCAGCTCCGGGGACAGGGGACTAGCGGGGGAGTCCGGGGAGCTGTTTTTT. This encodes CASSGDRGLAGESGELFF.

This clone was picked up one time. The chain links TRBV19 to TRBJ1-3, with TRBD1 as a possible D gene (5 bases). The CDR3 has 16 amino acids. V shed 3 bases and J shed 1 base, with 13 bases lying between them. CDR1 LNHDA and CDR2 SQIVND come from the germline V gene (reference sequence). The CDR3 DNA follows: TGTGCCAGTAGTATCTTTGGGGGAAATTCTGGAAACACCATATATTTT. This sequence encodes CASSIFGGNSGNTIYF. Full variable domain (remainder filled in from reference TRBV19 and TRBJ1-3): DGGITQSPKYLFRKEGQNVTLSCEQNLNHDAMYWYRQDPGQGLRLIYYSQIVNDFQKGDIAEGYSVSREKKESFPLTVTSAQKNPTAFYLCASSIFGGNSGNTIYFGEGSWLTVV.

As regards this clone: Since a far larger clone is one base different, this is likely a read error. The sample carries other DNA sequences with the same CDR3. The V gene is TRBV27, the J gene TRBJ1-1, with D hard to call. Germline-derived CDR1 and CDR2 are MNHEY and SMNVEV (reference sequence). CDR3 length equals 13 residues. CDR3 sequence (DNA): TGTGCAAGCAGTTTATCGAGGAACACTGAAGCTTTCTTT. Translating gives CASSLSRNTEAFF.